Sequencing of this T cell receptor beta chain was carried out in a study of cytomegalovirus exposure and HLA in healthy donors. Primers included in the PCR were 60 Vbeta and 13 Jbeta primers. Libraries were prepared by immunoSEQ multiplex PCR; TCRdb keeps only in-frame clonotypes and omits some of them. Of some 200,000 clones listed, roughly four fifths are singletons. Notes on the study in general: The sole available immune exposure information was CMV serostatus.

Note on this clone: The antigen remains undetermined.

The length of the CDR3 is 12 residues. With 5 bases removed from V and 4 bases from J, the gap between germline ends came to 9 bases. Germline assignment: CDR1 SGHTA and CDR2 FQGNSA. The chain couples TRBV7-2 to TRBJ2-7, with no clear D. The sample consisted of PBMCs. The clonotype comes from a woman in her thirties or forties in good health and CMV-seronegative. The CDR3 sequence is CASSPGPYEQYF. The CDR3 DNA reads TGTGCCAGCAGCCCGGGTCCATACGAGCAGTACTTC.